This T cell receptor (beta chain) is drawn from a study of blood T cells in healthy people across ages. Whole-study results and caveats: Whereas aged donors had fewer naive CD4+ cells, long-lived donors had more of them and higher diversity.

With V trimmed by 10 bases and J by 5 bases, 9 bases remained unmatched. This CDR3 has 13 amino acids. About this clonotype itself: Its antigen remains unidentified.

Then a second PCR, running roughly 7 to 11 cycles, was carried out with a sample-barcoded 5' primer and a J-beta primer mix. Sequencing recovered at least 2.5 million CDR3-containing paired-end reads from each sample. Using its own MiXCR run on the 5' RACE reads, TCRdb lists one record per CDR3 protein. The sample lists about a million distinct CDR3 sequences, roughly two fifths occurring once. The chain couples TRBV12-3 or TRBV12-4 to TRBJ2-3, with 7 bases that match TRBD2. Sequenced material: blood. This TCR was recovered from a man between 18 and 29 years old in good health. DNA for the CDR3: TGTGCCACCGGGACTACCAGCGGAGATACGCAGTATTTT. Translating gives CATGTTSGDTQYF.